The present T cell receptor (beta chain) was sequenced within a study of blood T cell repertoires in COVID-19. In the study overall: Sites in the United States, Italy and Spain provided acute and convalescent COVID-19 samples. T cells, B-cell-depleted T cells, or PBMCs provided the cDNA or gDNA that served as material.

While infection was still active, Seattle patients were enrolled and then followed longitudinally. V lost 0 bases, J lost 7 bases, and 9 bases stayed unmatched. This CDR3 region has 17 residues. In germline, CDR1 is SEHNR, CDR2 FQNEAQ (reference sequence). In the authors' methods: For nucleated cells, counts were estimated from reference gene primer amplification. Generated by immunoSEQ multiplex PCR, the TCRdb table keeps only in-frame clones and is missing some. That table is the source of V, J and clone size, and D and trimming were worked out from the DNA. The data show 220,000 or so clones, with approximately 85% seen just once and 8.2% held by the top ten.

This chain joins TRBV7-9 and TRBJ1-6; 7 bases fit TRBD1. The source is a woman older than 75 with COVID-19, enrolled during active disease. Material for sequencing was peripheral blood. CDR3 region: CASSLASPAQGNSPLHF. The CDR3 DNA sequence: TGTGCCAGCAGCTTAGCCTCCCCAGCACAGGGGAATTCACCCCTCCACTTT.